This T cell receptor (beta chain) was recorded in a study of monozygotic twins with inflammatory bowel disease. Eight separate reactions per sample served to make cDNA. TCRdb re-called the 5' RACE reads and catalogs CDR3 proteins one per entry, DNA excluded. Listed are 350,000 to 500,000 distinct CDR3 sequences; 2% to 2.5% falls within the top ten. Without any T cell sorting, total RNA was isolated from whole blood. The specimen was blood. The clonotype originates from a human donor with ulcerative colitis or Crohn's disease, or a healthy co-twin of an affected twin (not recorded which).

The chain's CDR3 is CASSVVSSPNPYEQYF. The chain combines TRBV9 with TRBJ2-7. The CDR3 has 16 residues. Germline CDR1 and CDR2: SGDLS and YYNGEE.